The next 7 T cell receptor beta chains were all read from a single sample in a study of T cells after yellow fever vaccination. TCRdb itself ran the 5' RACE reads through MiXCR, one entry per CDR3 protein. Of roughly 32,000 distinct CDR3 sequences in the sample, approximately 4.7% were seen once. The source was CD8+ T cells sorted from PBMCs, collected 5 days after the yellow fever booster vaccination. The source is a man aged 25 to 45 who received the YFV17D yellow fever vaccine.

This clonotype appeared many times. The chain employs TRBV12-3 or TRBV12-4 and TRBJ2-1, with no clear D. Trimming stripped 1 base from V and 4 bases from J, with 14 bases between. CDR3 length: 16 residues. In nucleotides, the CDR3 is TGTGCCAGCAGTTTAGGCGCGTCAGGTGGTTACAATGAGCAGTTCTTC. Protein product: CASSLGASGGYNEQFF.

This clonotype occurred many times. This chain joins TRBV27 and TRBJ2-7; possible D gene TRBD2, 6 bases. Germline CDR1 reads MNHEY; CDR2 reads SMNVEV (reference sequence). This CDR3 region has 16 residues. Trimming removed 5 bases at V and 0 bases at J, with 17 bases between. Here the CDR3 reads CASSKSLAGPSYEQYF. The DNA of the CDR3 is TGTGCCAGCAGTAAATCACTAGCCGGGCCCTCCTACGAGCAGTACTTC.

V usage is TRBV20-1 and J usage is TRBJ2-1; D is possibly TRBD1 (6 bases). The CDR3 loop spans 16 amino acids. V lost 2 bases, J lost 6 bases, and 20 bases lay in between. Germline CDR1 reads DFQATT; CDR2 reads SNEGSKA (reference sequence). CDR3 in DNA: TGCAGTGCTAGACCTCCCGTCAGGGACACCTCCAATGAGCAGTTCTTC. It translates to CSARPPVRDTSNEQFF.

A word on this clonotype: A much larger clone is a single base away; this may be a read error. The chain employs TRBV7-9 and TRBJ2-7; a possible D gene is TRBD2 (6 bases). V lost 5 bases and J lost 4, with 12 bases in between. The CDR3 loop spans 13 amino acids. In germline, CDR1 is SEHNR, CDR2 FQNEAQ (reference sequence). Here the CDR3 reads CASSPVTRYEQYF. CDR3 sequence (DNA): TGTGCCAGCAGCCCCGTGACTAGATACGAGCAGTACTTC.

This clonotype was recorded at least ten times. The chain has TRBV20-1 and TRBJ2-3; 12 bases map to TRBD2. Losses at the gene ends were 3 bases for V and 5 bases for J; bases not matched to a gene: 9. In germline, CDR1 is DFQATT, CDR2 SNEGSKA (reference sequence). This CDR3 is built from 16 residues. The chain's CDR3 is CSASPSGRAGVDTQYF. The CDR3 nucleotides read TGCAGTGCTAGCCCTAGCGGGAGGGCAGGGGTAGATACGCAGTATTTT.

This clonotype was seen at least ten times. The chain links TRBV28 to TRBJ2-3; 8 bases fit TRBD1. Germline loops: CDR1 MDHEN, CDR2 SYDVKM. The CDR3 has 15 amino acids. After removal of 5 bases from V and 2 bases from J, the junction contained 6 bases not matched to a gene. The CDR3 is CASSPQGAITDTQYF. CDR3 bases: TGTGCCAGCAGTCCGCAGGGGGCGATCACAGATACGCAGTATTTT.

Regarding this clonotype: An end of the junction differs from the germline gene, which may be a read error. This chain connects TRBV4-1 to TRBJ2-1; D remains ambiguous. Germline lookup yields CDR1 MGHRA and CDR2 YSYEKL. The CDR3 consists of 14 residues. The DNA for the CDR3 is TGCCCCAGCAGCCTATACCCTGAGGTGAATGAGCGGTTCTTC. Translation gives CPSSLYPEVNERFF.